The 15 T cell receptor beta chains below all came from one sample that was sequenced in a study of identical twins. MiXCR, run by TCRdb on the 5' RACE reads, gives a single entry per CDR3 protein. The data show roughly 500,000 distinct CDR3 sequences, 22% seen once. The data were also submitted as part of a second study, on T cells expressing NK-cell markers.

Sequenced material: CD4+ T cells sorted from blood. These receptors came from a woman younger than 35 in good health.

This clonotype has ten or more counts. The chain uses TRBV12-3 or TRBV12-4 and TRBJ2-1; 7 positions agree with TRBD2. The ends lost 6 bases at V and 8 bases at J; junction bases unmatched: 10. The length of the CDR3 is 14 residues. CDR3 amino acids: CASRRELIVDEQFF. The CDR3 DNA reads TGTGCCAGCAGGCGGGAGCTTATCGTCGATGAGCAGTTCTTC.

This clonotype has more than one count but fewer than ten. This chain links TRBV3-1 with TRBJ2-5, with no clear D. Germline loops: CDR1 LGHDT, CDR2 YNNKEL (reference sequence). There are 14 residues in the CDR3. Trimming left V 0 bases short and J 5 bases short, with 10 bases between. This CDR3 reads CASSQDGIPETQYF. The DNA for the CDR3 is TGTGCCAGCAGCCAAGACGGTATTCCGGAGACCCAGTACTTC.

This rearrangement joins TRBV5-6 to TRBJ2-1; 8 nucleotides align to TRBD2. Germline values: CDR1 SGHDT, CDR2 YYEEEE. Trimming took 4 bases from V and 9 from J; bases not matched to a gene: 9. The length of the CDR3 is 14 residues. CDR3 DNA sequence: TGTGCCAGCAGCGTTAGCGGGGCGATAGGTGAGCAGTTCTTC. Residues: CASSVSGAIGEQFF.

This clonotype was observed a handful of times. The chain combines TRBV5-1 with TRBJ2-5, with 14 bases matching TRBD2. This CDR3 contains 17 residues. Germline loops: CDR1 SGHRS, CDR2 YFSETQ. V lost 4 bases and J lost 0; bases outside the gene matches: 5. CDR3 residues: CASSRGLAGGNQETQYF. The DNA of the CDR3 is TGCGCCAGCAGCCGCGGACTAGCGGGGGGAAACCAAGAGACCCAGTACTTC.

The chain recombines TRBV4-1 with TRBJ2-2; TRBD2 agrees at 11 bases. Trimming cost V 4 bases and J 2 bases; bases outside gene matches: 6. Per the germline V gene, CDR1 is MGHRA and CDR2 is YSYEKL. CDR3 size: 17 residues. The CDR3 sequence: CASSLLLAGVNTGELFF. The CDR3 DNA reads TGCGCCAGCAGCCTCCTACTAGCGGGAGTAAACACCGGGGAGCTGTTTTTT.

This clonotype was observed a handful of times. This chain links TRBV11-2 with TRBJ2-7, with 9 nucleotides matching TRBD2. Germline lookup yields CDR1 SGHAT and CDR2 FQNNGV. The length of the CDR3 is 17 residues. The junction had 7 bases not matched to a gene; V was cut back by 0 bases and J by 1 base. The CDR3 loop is CASSLESFLAGSYEQYF. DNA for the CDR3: TGTGCCAGCAGCTTAGAGTCTTTTCTAGCGGGGTCCTACGAGCAGTACTTC.

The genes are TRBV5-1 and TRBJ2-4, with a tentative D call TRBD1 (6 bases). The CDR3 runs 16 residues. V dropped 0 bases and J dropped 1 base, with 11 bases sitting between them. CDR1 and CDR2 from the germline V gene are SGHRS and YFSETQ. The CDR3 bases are TGCGCCAGCAGCTTGGGGGACATAGGTGCCAAAAACATTCAGTACTTC. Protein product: CASSLGDIGAKNIQYF.

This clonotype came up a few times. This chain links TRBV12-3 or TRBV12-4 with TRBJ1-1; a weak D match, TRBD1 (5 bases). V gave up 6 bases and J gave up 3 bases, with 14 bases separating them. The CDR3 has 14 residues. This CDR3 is CASRGTLRDTEAFF. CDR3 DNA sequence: TGTGCCAGCAGGGGGACTCTCAGGGACACTGAAGCTTTCTTT.

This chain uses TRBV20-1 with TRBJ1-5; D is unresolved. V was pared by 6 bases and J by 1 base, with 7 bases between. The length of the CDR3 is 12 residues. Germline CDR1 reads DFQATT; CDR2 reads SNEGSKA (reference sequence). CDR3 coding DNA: TGCAGTGCCAAGTCGAGCAATCAGCCCCAGCATTTT. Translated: CSAKSSNQPQHF.

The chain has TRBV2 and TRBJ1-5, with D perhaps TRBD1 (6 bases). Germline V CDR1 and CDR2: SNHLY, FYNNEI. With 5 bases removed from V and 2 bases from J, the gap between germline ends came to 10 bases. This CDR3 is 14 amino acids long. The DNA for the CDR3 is TGTGCCAGCAGTTTGGACAGTCGCAATCAGCCCCAGCATTTT. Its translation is CASSLDSRNQPQHF.

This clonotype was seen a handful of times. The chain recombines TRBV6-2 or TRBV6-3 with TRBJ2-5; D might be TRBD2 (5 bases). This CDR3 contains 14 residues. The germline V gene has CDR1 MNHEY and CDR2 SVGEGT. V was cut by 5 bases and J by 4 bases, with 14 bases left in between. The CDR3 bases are TGTGCCAGCAGTACGAGAGGGAGAGGAGAGACCCAGTACTTC. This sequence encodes CASSTRGRGETQYF.

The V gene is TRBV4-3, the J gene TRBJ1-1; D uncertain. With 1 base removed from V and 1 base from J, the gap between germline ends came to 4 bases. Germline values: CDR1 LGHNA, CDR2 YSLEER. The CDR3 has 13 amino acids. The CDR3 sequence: CASSQGWNTEAFF. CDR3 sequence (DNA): TGCGCCAGCAGCCAAGGGTGGAACACTGAAGCTTTCTTT.

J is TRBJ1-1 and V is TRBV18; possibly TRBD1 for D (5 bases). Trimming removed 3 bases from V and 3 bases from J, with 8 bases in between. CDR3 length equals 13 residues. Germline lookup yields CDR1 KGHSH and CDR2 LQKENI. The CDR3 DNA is TGTGCCAGCTCACCTGGGGGGGACACTGAAGCTTTCTTT. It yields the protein CASSPGGDTEAFF.

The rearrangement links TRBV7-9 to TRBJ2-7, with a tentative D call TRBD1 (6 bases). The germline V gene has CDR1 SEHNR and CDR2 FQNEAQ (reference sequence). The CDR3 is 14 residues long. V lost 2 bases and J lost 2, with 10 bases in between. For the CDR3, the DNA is TGTGCCAGCAGCTTACTTGGGGGCACCTACGAGCAGTACTTC. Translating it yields CASSLLGGTYEQYF.

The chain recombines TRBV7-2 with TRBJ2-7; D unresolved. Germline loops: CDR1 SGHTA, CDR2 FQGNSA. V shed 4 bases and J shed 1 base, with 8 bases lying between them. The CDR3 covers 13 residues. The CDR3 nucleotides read TGTGCCAGCAGCTCGGCGCGTTCCTACGAGCAGTACTTC. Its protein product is CASSSARSYEQYF.